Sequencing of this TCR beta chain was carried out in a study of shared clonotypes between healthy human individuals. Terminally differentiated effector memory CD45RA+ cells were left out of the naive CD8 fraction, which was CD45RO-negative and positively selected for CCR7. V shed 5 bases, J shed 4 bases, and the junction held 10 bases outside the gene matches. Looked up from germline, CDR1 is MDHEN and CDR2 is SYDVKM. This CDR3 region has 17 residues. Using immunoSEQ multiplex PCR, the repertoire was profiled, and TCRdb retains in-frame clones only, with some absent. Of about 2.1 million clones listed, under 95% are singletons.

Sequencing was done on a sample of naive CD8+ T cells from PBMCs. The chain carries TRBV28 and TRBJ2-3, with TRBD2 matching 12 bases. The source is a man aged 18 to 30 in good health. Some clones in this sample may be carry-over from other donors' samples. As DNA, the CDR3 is TGTGCCAGCAGTCTGACTAGCGGGAGTGTTGTTGCAGATACGCAGTATTTT. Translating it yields CASSLTSGSVVADTQYF.